The 18 T cell receptor beta chains listed next were all sequenced from one sample in a study of cytomegalovirus exposure and HLA in healthy donors. PCR was performed using 60 Vbeta and 13 Jbeta primers. Using immunoSEQ multiplex PCR, the repertoire was profiled, and TCRdb retains in-frame clones only, with some absent. The table gives about 39,000 clones; the top ten clones make up 2.5% to 3.5% of it. What was sequenced was PBMCs. All receptors come from a woman aged 30 to 39 in good health and CMV-seropositive.

The CDR3 nucleotides are TGTGCCTCAGGCACAGGGTCGATATCCTACGAGCAGTACTTC. This gives the protein CASGTGSISYEQYF. The V call is TRBV10-3, the J call TRBJ2-7, with D perhaps matching TRBD1 (6 bases). The length of the CDR3 is 14 residues. Trimming took off 11 bases at V and 1 base at J, with 18 bases between the two ends. Looked up from germline, CDR1 is ENHRY and CDR2 is SYGVKD.

CDR3 protein: CASSAPGGGGGLYNEQFF. The CDR3 DNA reads as TGTGCCAGTAGTGCCCCCGGGGGCGGCGGGGGCCTTTACAATGAGCAGTTCTTC. The chain carries TRBV19 and TRBJ2-1, with a tentative D call TRBD2 (7 bases). Germline V gene lookup returns CDR1 LNHDA and CDR2 SQIVND (reference sequence). V lost 5 bases and J lost 4, with 24 bases in between. The CDR3 sequence is 18 residues long.

The chain recombines TRBV4-2 with TRBJ2-7, with 11 bases lining up with TRBD2. This CDR3 is 15 amino acids long. V shed 1 base and J 2 bases; nucleotides not matched to a gene: 1. In germline, CDR1 is LGHNA, CDR2 YNFKEQ. DNA of the CDR3: TGTGCCAGCAGCCAAGGTAGCGGGGGGGCCTACGAGCAGTACTTC. Translating it yields CASSQGSGGAYEQYF.

V and J are TRBV5-4 and TRBJ2-1; 9 nucleotides line up with TRBD2. Germline lookup yields CDR1 SGHNT and CDR2 YYREEE (reference sequence). J gave up 5 bases and V 3 bases, and 9 bases lay outside the gene matches. The CDR3 spans 16 residues. CDR3 coding DNA: TGTGCCAGCAGCTCAAAAACTAGCGGGCGTAACAATGAGCAGTTCTTC. It specifies CASSSKTSGRNNEQFF.

The genes are TRBV29-1 and TRBJ1-5; TRBD1 might be the D (6 bases). Trimming removed 6 bases from V and 0 bases from J, with 12 bases in between. This CDR3 has 14 residues. Germline V lookup: CDR1 SQVTM, CDR2 ANQGSEA. The CDR3 DNA follows: TGCAGCGTCTCGAGGGGGAGTAGCAATCAGCCCCAGCATTTT. Encoded protein: CSVSRGSSNQPQHF.

This sequence joins TRBV10-2 and TRBJ1-2, with TRBD1 matching 7 bases. Germline V gene lookup returns CDR1 WSHSY and CDR2 SAAADI. This CDR3 has 13 residues. Trimming at V came to 10 bases and at J to 4 bases, leaving 9 bases not matched to a gene. The CDR3 DNA sequence: TGCGCCACGGAAGACAGGGCCGGCTATGGCTACACCTTC. It encodes CATEDRAGYGYTF.

The rearrangement joins TRBV29-1 to TRBJ2-3; 11 bases map to TRBD1. The length of the CDR3 is 14 residues. The germline CDR1 and CDR2 sequences are SQVTM and ANQGSEA. Unmatched junction bases numbered 5, after V lost 8 bases and J lost 1 base. Written as DNA, the CDR3 is TGCAGCATCGCGGGACAGGGGGGCACAGATACGCAGTATTTT. This translates into CSIAGQGGTDTQYF.

This rearrangement joins TRBV5-1 to TRBJ2-7, with a tentative D call TRBD2 (6 bases). The germline gives CDR1 SGHRS, CDR2 YFSETQ. CDR3 size: 14 residues. V was shortened by 0 bases and J by 4 bases, with 11 bases between the two germline ends. This CDR3 reads CASSLEGLTYEQYF. The CDR3 DNA reads TGCGCCAGCAGCTTGGAGGGACTTACATACGAGCAGTACTTC.

CDR3 residues: CASSLVAAGQETQYF. The CDR3 region has the DNA TGCGCCAGCAGCTTGGTAGCGGCGGGCCAAGAGACCCAGTACTTC. This chain uses TRBV5-1 with TRBJ2-5, with D perhaps TRBD2 (6 bases). V shed 0 bases and J shed 1 base, with 10 bases lying between them. The length of the CDR3 is 15 residues. Germline CDR1 is SGHRS and CDR2 is YFSETQ.

Worth noting for this clone: Additional DNA sequences in this sample encode the identical CDR3. This sequence joins TRBV20-1 and TRBJ1-1; D is unclear. Trimming removed 3 bases at V and 3 bases at J, with 5 bases between. Germline V gene lookup returns CDR1 DFQATT and CDR2 SNEGSKA (reference sequence). CDR3 length equals 11 residues. CDR3 sequence (DNA): TGCAGTGCTAGGAGGGACACTGAAGCTTTCTTT. Its protein is CSARRDTEAFF.

Comments on this clone: One end of the junction fails to match germline, which may point to a read error. The chain links TRBV29-1 to TRBJ1-3; 9 bases map to TRBD1. The CDR3 is made up of 14 amino acids. Germline V CDR1 and CDR2: SQVTM, ANQGSEA. The CDR3 loop reads CSVVRQGDGNNIYF. The CDR3 DNA is TGCAGCGTCGTGAGACAGGGGGATGGGAACAACATATATTTT.

This chain connects TRBV7-9 to TRBJ1-3; possible D gene TRBD1, 6 bases. CDR1 and CDR2 from the germline V gene are SEHNR and FQNEAQ (reference sequence). The V end lost 5 bases, the J end lost 0 bases, and 14 bases lay between the germline ends. The CDR3 is made up of 16 amino acids. Written as DNA, the CDR3 is TGTGCCAGCAGCGCCAGGGGCTCTAACTCTGGAAACACCATATATTTT. This translates into CASSARGSNSGNTIYF. Drawing the rest from reference TRBV7-9 and TRBJ1-3, the complete variable domain is DTGVSQNPRHKITKRGQNVTFRCDPISEHNRLYWYRQTLGQGPEFLTYFQNEAQLEKSRLLSDRFSAERPKGSFSTLEIQRTEQGDSAMYLCASSARGSNSGNTIYFGEGSWLTVV.

CDR3 region: CASTKTGAGNTIYF. CDR3 sequence (DNA): TGTGCCAGCACAAAGACAGGGGCTGGAAACACCATATATTTT. The V and J genes are TRBV7-2 and TRBJ1-3; 8 positions match TRBD1. This CDR3 is 14 amino acids long. The germline CDR1 and CDR2 sequences are SGHTA and FQGNSA. V trimming: 7 bases; J trimming: 2 bases; junction bases outside the gene matches: 4.

The rearrangement uses TRBV28 and TRBJ2-5; TRBD2 might be the D (5 bases). Germline assignment: CDR1 MDHEN and CDR2 SYDVKM. Between the trimmed V and J ends, which lost 5 bases and 8 bases, there was a span of 24 bases. The CDR3 length is 16 residues. The CDR3 loop reads CASSPTSGSPARTQYF. The CDR3 DNA reads TGTGCCAGCAGTCCTACAAGCGGCTCTCCCGCGCGAACCCAGTACTTC.

The chain carries TRBV5-4 and TRBJ2-7, with 10 bases identical to TRBD1. The CDR3 runs 15 residues. V trimming: 6 bases; J trimming: 3 bases; junction bases outside the gene matches: 9. Germline V CDR1 and CDR2: SGHNT, YYREEE (reference sequence). Here the CDR3 reads CASTTGQGIYYEQYF. DNA of the CDR3: TGTGCCAGCACAACGGGACAGGGGATTTACTACGAGCAGTACTTC.

The chain has TRBV18 and TRBJ1-4; D gene unclear. This CDR3 has 13 amino acids. CDR1 and CDR2 (germline): KGHSH, LQKENI. V was clipped by 6 bases and J by 8 bases, with 13 bases between them. The CDR3 nucleotides are TGTGCCAGCTCCCTCCTGAGAGAGGAAAAACTGTTTTTT. Protein: CASSLLREEKLFF. Full variable domain (rest looked up from reference TRBV18 and TRBJ1-4): NAGVMQNPRHLVRRRGQEARLRCSPMKGHSHVYWYRQLPEEGLKFMVYLQKENIIDESGMPKERFSAEFPKEGPSILRIQQVVRGDSAAYFCASSLLREEKLFFGSGTQLSVL.

This chain links TRBV27 with TRBJ1-2, with D tentatively TRBD1 (6 bases). Trimming took 5 bases from V and 7 from J, leaving 14 bases between them. The CDR3 runs to 13 residues. CDR1 MNHEY and CDR2 SMNVEV come from the germline V gene (reference sequence). CDR3: CASSPQGRGGYTF. The CDR3 bases are TGTGCCAGCAGTCCGCAGGGCAGGGGTGGCTACACCTTC.

The V and J genes are TRBV5-6 and TRBJ1-5; the D gene is possibly TRBD1 (5 bases). This CDR3 contains 13 residues. V was trimmed by 5 bases and J by 5 bases, leaving 11 bases between them. Germline CDR1 is SGHDT and CDR2 is YYEEEE. CDR3 loop: CASSSQGHQPQHF. Here the CDR3 DNA reads TGTGCCAGCAGTTCTCAGGGCCATCAGCCCCAGCATTTT.